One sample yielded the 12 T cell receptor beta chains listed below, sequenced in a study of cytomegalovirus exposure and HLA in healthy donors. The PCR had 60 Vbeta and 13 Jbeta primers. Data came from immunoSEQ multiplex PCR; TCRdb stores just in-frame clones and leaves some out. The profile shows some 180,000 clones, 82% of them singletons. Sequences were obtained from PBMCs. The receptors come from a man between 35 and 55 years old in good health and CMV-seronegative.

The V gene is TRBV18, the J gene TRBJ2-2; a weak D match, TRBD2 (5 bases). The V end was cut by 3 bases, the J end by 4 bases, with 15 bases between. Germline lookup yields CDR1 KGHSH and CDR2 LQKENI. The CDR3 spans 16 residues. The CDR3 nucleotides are TGTGCCAGCTCACCCACGGCGGGTGAGGCCACCGGGGAGCTGTTTTTT. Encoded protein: CASSPTAGEATGELFF.

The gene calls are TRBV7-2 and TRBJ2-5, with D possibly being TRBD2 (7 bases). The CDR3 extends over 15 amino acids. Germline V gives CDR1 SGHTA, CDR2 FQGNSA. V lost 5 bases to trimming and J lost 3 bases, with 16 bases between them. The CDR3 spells CASSLGGRSEETQYF. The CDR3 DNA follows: TGTGCCAGCAGCCTGGGGGGGCGCAGTGAAGAGACCCAGTACTTC.

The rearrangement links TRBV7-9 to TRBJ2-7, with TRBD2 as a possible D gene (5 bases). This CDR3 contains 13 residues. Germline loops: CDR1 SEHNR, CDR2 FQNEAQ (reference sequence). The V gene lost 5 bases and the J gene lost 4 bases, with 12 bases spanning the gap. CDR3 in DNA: TGTGCCAGCAGCGTGAGAGGGAGTTACGAGCAGTACTTC. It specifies CASSVRGSYEQYF. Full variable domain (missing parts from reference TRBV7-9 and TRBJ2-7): DTGVSQNPRHKITKRGQNVTFRCDPISEHNRLYWYRQTLGQGPEFLTYFQNEAQLEKSRLLSDRFSAERPKGSFSTLEIQRTEQGDSAMYLCASSVRGSYEQYFGPGTRLTVT.

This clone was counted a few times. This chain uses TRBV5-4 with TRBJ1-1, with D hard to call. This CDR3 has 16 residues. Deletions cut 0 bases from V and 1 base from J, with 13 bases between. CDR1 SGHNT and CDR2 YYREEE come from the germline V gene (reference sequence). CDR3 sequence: CASSLAGFGGNTEAFF. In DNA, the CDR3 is TGTGCCAGCAGCTTGGCGGGCTTTGGAGGGAACACTGAAGCTTTCTTT. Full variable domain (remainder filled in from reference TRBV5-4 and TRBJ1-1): ETGVTQSPTHLIKTRGQQVTLRCSSQSGHNTVSWYQQALGQGPQFIFQYYREEENGRGNFPPRFSGLQFPNYSSELNVNALELDDSALYLCASSLAGFGGNTEAFFGQGTRLTVV.

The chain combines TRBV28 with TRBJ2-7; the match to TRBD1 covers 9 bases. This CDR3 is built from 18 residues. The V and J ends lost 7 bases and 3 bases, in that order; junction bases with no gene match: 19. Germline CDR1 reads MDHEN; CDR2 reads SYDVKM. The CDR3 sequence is CASTHEQSRDRAFYEQYF. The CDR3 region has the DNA TGTGCCAGCACCCACGAACAATCCCGGGACAGGGCCTTCTACGAGCAGTACTTC.

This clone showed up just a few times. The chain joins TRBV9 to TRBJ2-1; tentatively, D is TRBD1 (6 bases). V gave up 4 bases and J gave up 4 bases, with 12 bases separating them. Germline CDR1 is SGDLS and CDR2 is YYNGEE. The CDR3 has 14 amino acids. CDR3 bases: TGTGCCAGCAGCACCCAGGACAGTTACAATGAGCAGTTCTTC. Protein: CASSTQDSYNEQFF.

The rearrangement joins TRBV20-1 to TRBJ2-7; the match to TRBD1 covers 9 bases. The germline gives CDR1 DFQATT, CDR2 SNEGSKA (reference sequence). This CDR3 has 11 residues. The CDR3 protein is CRGTGSNEQYF. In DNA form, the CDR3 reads TGCAGGGGGACAGGGTCCAACGAGCAGTACTTC.

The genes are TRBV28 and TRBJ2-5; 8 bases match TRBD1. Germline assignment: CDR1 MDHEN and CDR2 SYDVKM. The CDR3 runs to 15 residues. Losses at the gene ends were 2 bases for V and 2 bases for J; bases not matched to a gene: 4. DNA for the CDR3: TGTGCCAGCAGTTTAGCAGGGGGCCGGCAAGAGACCCAGTACTTC. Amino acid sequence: CASSLAGGRQETQYF. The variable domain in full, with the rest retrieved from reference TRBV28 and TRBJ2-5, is DVKVTQSSRYLVKRTGEKVFLECVQDMDHENMFWYRQDPGLGLRLIYFSYDVKMKEKGDIPEGYSVSREKKERFSLILESASTNQTSMYLCASSLAGGRQETQYFGPGTRLLVL.

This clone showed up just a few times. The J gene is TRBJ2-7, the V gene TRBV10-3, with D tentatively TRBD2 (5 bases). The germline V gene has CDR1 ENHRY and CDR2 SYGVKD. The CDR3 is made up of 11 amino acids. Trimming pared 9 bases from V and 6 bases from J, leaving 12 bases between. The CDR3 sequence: CAIGLPREQYF. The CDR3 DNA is TGTGCCATTGGACTGCCTCGCGAGCAGTACTTC.

The CDR3 DNA reads TGCGCCAGCAGCTTGGGACGTCAGGGAAACAATGAGCAGTTCTTC. This encodes CASSLGRQGNNEQFF. The chain couples TRBV5-1 to TRBJ2-1; the D gene is possibly TRBD1 (5 bases). Germline V CDR1 and CDR2: SGHRS, YFSETQ. There are 15 residues in the CDR3. Between the trimmed V and J ends, which lost 0 bases and 5 bases, there was a span of 12 bases.

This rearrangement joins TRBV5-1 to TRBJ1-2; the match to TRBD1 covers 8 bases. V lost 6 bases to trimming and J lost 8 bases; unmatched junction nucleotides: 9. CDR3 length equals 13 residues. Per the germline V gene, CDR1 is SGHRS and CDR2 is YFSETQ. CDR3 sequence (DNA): TGCGCCAGCACCTCGCAGGGGGCGTTGGGCTACACCTTC. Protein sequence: CASTSQGALGYTF.

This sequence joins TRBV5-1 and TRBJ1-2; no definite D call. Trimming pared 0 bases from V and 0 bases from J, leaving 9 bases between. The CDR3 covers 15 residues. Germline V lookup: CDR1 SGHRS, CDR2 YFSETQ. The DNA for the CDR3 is TGCGCCAGCAGCTTGGACGGGGTGGCTAACTATGGCTACACCTTC. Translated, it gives CASSLDGVANYGYTF.